This T cell receptor beta chain appears in the sequencing data of a study of cytomegalovirus exposure and HLA in healthy donors. General study findings and limits: It is likely that the observed cluster of highly shared sequence variants was a sequencing artifact.

Each donor was nominally healthy when sampled (though unrecorded immune exposures were likely). The germline gives CDR1 SGHTA, CDR2 FQGNSA. V was clipped by 5 bases and J by 2 bases; unmatched bases: 5. CDR3 length: 14 residues. On this clone: Its antigen is undetermined.

It was with 60 Vbeta and 13 Jbeta primers that the PCR ran. Measured with immunoSEQ multiplex PCR; TCRdb has only the in-frame clones, and not every one. The data show 85,000 to 100,000 clones, under 85% seen once. Sequenced input: PBMCs. The rearrangement uses TRBV7-2 and TRBJ2-7, with 8 positions matching TRBD2. This sequence originates from a man aged 50 or older in good health and CMV-seropositive. Here the CDR3 reads CASSPPGLAYEQYF. For the CDR3, the DNA is TGTGCCAGCAGCCCGCCGGGACTAGCCTACGAGCAGTACTTC.